A single TCR beta chain is shown here with its context. The data were taken from a study of OX40 agonist ivuxolimab in advanced cancers. The junction had 14 bases not matched to a gene; V was cut back by 4 bases and J by 0 bases. The CDR3 is made up of 18 amino acids. The protocol was immunoSEQ multiplex PCR, while the TCRdb copy is restricted to in-frame clones and leaves out a portion. The sample gives about 67,000 clones, about 89% of which show up once; about 0.3% is in the top ten. Researchers took blood at baseline, on cycle 4 day 1, and on cycle 7 day 1. The chain couples TRBV5-3 to TRBJ2-7, with 9 positions matching TRBD1. TRBV5-3 is identified as an open reading frame with a role that is uncertain. Here the sequenced sample was CD4+ or CD8+ T cells sorted from blood, taken in a trial of the OX40 agonist ivuxolimab. This clonotype was sampled from an adult with an advanced solid tumor such as melanoma, head and neck, liver or kidney cancer. The CDR3 here is CARSPPTPGTGISYEQYF. The CDR3 nucleotides read TGTGCCAGAAGCCCACCGACCCCCGGGACAGGGATCTCCTACGAGCAGTACTTC.